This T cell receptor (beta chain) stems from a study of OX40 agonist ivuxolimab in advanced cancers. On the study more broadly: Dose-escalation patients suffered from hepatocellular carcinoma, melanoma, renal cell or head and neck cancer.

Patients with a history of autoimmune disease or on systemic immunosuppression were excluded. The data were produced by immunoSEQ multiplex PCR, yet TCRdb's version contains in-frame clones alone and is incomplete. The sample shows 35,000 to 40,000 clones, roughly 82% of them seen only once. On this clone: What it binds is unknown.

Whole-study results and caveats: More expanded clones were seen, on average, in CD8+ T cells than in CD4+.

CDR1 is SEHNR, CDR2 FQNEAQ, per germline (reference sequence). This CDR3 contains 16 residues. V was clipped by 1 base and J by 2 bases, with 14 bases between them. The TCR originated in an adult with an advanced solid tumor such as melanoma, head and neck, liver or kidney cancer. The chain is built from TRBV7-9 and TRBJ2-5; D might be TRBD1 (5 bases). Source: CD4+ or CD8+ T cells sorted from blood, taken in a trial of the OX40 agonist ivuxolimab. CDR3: CASSLGGRAWQETQYF. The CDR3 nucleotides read TGTGCCAGCAGCTTAGGGGGCAGGGCTTGGCAAGAGACCCAGTACTTC.